The 28 T cell receptor beta chains presented below share a single source sample, sequenced in a study of blood T cell repertoires in COVID-19. Some clones are missing from TCRdb's copy, which holds only in-frame ones; the method was immunoSEQ multiplex PCR. The data show some 240,000 clones, about 84% seen once. Sequenced sample: peripheral blood. These TCRs come from a human donor in a cohort sampled during active COVID-19.

This sequence joins TRBV5-4 and TRBJ1-4, with 7 nucleotides matching TRBD1. The CDR3 is 15 amino acids. Trimming at V came to 0 bases and at J to 3 bases, leaving 2 bases not matched to a gene. From germline, CDR1 is SGHNT and CDR2 YYREEE (reference sequence). Here the CDR3 DNA reads TGTGCCAGCAGCTTGGTGGGACAGTCTAATGAAAAACTGTTTTTT. This codes for CASSLVGQSNEKLFF.

This clone was seen a handful of times. This chain connects TRBV5-4 to TRBJ1-2; D unclear. Trimming took off 0 bases at V and 2 bases at J, with 5 bases between the two ends. CDR1 is SGHNT, CDR2 YYREEE, per germline (reference sequence). The CDR3 length is 13 residues. For the CDR3, the DNA is TGTGCCAGCAGCTTGGACGGGAACTATGGCTACACCTTC. Encoded protein: CASSLDGNYGYTF.

V usage is TRBV7-9 and J usage is TRBJ2-1; D unclear. Germline CDR1 reads SEHNR; CDR2 reads FQNEAQ (reference sequence). The ends were cut back, 5 bases at V and 4 bases at J, with 6 bases in the middle. The CDR3 is made up of 12 amino acids. The CDR3 DNA sequence: TGTGCCAGCAGCCTTCTATACAATGAGCAGTTCTTC. Translated, it gives CASSLLYNEQFF. The whole variable domain, filled in from reference TRBV7-9 and TRBJ2-1, reads DTGVSQNPRHKITKRGQNVTFRCDPISEHNRLYWYRQTLGQGPEFLTYFQNEAQLEKSRLLSDRFSAERPKGSFSTLEIQRTEQGDSAMYLCASSLLYNEQFFGPGTRLTVL.

The V gene is TRBV24-1, the J gene TRBJ2-3, with D perhaps TRBD2 (5 bases). Germline V gene sequence: CDR1 KGHDR, CDR2 SFDVKD. V lost 8 bases, J lost 0 bases, and 11 bases lay in between. The CDR3 contains 14 residues. The CDR3 region is CATTRDSSTDTQYF. The CDR3 DNA reads as TGTGCCACCACCCGGGATTCTAGCACAGATACGCAGTATTTT.

This sequence joins TRBV9 and TRBJ1-5, with D hard to call. Trimming shortened V by 0 bases and J by 6 bases, and 7 bases separated the two germline ends. Germline lookup yields CDR1 SGDLS and CDR2 YYNGEE. This CDR3 has 13 amino acids. The CDR3 loop reads CASSVDAGQPQHF. CDR3 sequence (DNA): TGTGCCAGCAGCGTAGATGCAGGTCAGCCCCAGCATTTT. Full variable domain (missing parts from reference TRBV9 and TRBJ1-5): DSGVTQTPKHLITATGQRVTLRCSPRSGDLSVYWYQQSLDQGLQFLIQYYNGEERAKGNILERFSAQQFPDLHSELNLSSLELGDSALYFCASSVDAGQPQHFGDGTRLSIL.

This chain uses TRBV28 with TRBJ1-4; perhaps TRBD1 as D (6 bases). The CDR3 is 14 residues long. Trimming removed 2 bases from V and 7 bases from J, with 11 bases in between. Looked up from germline, CDR1 is MDHEN and CDR2 is SYDVKM. CDR3 sequence: CASSLVGALEKLFF. The CDR3 DNA is TGTGCCAGCAGTTTAGTGGGGGCGCTTGAAAAACTGTTTTTT.

This sequence joins TRBV28 and TRBJ1-6; D ambiguous. The CDR3 runs 14 residues. The V end lost 5 bases, the J end lost 7 bases, and 12 bases lay between the germline ends. Germline CDR1 reads MDHEN; CDR2 reads SYDVKM. DNA for the CDR3: TGTGCCAGCAGTCCGCGGTCACCCAATTCACCCCTCCACTTT. Protein: CASSPRSPNSPLHF.

The V gene is TRBV6-6, the J gene TRBJ2-3; the match to TRBD2 covers 8 bases. The length of the CDR3 is 11 residues. The germline CDR1 and CDR2 sequences are MNHNY and SVGAGI (reference sequence). V lost 10 bases and J lost 9; bases outside the gene matches: 6. Here the CDR3 DNA reads TGTGCCACCTTAGCGGGAAACACGCAGTATTTT. It specifies CATLAGNTQYF.

CDR3 nucleotide sequence: TGTGCCAGCAGCCTAAACTATGGCTACACCTTC. This codes for CASSLNYGYTF. This chain connects TRBV7-9 to TRBJ1-2; D is unresolved. With 5 bases removed from V and 2 bases from J, the gap between germline ends came to 3 bases. The CDR3 has 11 residues. Germline V gene sequence: CDR1 SEHNR, CDR2 FQNEAQ (reference sequence).

This chain connects TRBV6-5 to TRBJ2-3, with 7 bases aligning to TRBD1. CDR3 size: 15 residues. CDR1 MNHEY and CDR2 SVGAGI come from the germline V gene. Trimming cost V 11 bases and J 0 bases; bases outside gene matches: 11. The CDR3 region is CASGQNTYSTDTQYF. Here the CDR3 DNA reads TGTGCCTCGGGACAGAATACGTATAGCACAGATACGCAGTATTTT.

The chain recombines TRBV28 with TRBJ2-7; D is possibly TRBD2 (7 bases). Germline CDR1 and CDR2: MDHEN and SYDVKM. V was cut by 6 bases and J by 6 bases, with 21 bases left in between. The CDR3 length is 15 residues. The DNA of the CDR3 is TGTGCCAGCAGCACATGGGGGGGGCGGATCGCCGAGCAGTACTTC. Translation: CASSTWGGRIAEQYF. The variable domain in full, with the rest retrieved from reference TRBV28 and TRBJ2-7, is DVKVTQSSRYLVKRTGEKVFLECVQDMDHENMFWYRQDPGLGLRLIYFSYDVKMKEKGDIPEGYSVSREKKERFSLILESASTNQTSMYLCASSTWGGRIAEQYFGPGTRLTVT.

V and J are TRBV7-6 and TRBJ1-6; TRBD1 matches at 7 bases. Germline values: CDR1 SGHVS, CDR2 FNYEAQ. The CDR3 loop spans 14 amino acids. The V and J ends lost 5 bases and 8 bases, in that order; junction bases with no gene match: 6. CDR3 nucleotides: TGTGCCAGCAGCCTAAGACAGGGTCATTCACCCCTCCACTTT. Its protein is CASSLRQGHSPLHF.

The V call is TRBV6-5, the J call TRBJ2-2; D gene ambiguous. From germline, CDR1 is MNHEY and CDR2 SVGAGI. The CDR3 runs 13 residues. With 6 bases removed from V and 1 base from J, the gap between germline ends came to 6 bases. The CDR3 region is CASRRQNTGELFF. CDR3 DNA: TGTGCCAGCAGGAGGCAGAACACCGGGGAGCTGTTTTTT.

This chain links TRBV6-2 or TRBV6-3 with TRBJ2-7; 7 positions match TRBD1. With V trimmed by 5 bases and J by 4 bases, 5 bases remained unmatched. The CDR3 sequence is 13 residues long. CDR1 is MNHEY, CDR2 SVGEGT, per germline. CDR3 nucleotide sequence: TGTGCCAGCAGTCCCGGGACAGAATACGAGCAGTACTTC. Protein product: CASSPGTEYEQYF.

The chain has TRBV2 and TRBJ2-6, with D unclear. Germline V gene sequence: CDR1 SNHLY, CDR2 FYNNEI. There are 13 residues in the CDR3. The V gene lost 6 bases and the J gene lost 1 base, with 4 bases spanning the gap. CDR3 residues: CASSSSGANVLTF. In DNA, the CDR3 is TGTGCCAGCAGCTCGTCTGGGGCCAACGTCCTGACTTTC.

Only one count was recorded for this clone. This sequence joins TRBV4-3 and TRBJ1-3; tentatively, D is TRBD1 (6 bases). V was cut by 0 bases and J by 4 bases, with 10 bases left in between. CDR3 length: 15 residues. The germline V gene has CDR1 LGHNA and CDR2 YSLEER. CDR3 DNA: TGCGCCAGCAGCCAAGAGGCGACAGGCGGAAACACCATATATTTT. Protein: CASSQEATGGNTIYF.

The chain recombines TRBV10-3 with TRBJ2-2, with 9 bases lining up with TRBD2. CDR1 and CDR2 from the germline V gene are ENHRY and SYGVKD. The CDR3 is 14 amino acids. The J segment lost 4 bases and the V segment lost 6 bases, leaving 3 bases of the junction unmatched. CDR3 bases: TGTGCCATCAGGGAGCGGGGGGCCACCGGGGAGCTGTTTTTT. The encoded protein is CAIRERGATGELFF.

The chain employs TRBV4-1 and TRBJ2-7; a possible D gene is TRBD2 (6 bases). Germline V gives CDR1 MGHRA, CDR2 YSYEKL. Trimming left V 4 bases short and J 4 bases short, with 17 bases between. This CDR3 is built from 15 residues. CDR3 sequence reads: CASSPRESQLYEQYF. CDR3 coding DNA: TGCGCCAGCAGCCCCCGGGAGAGCCAACTGTACGAGCAGTACTTC.

In nucleotides, the CDR3 is TGTGCCACGCCTCGCGATGGAAACGGCACAGCCCCCCCCTATTTT. Translated, it gives CATPRDGNGTAPPYF. This chain uses TRBV19 with TRBJ2-3; D gene uncertain. The CDR3 totals 15 residues. Germline lookup yields CDR1 LNHDA and CDR2 SQIVND (reference sequence). Trimming pared 10 bases from V and 15 bases from J, leaving 32 bases between.

The chain uses TRBV5-1 and TRBJ2-7; D may be TRBD2 (5 bases). Trimming pared 3 bases from V and 2 bases from J, leaving 12 bases between. Per germline, CDR1 SGHRS and CDR2 YFSETQ. CDR3 length: 14 residues. The CDR3 nucleotides are TGCGCCAGCAGCTCGAGGAGGTCTACCTACGAGCAGTACTTC. As protein: CASSSRRSTYEQYF.

The CDR3: CASARGDWQPQHF. CDR3 DNA: TGTGCCAGCGCCCGGGGGGATTGGCAGCCCCAGCATTTT. V is TRBV3-1 (or the pseudogene TRBV3-2) and J is TRBJ1-5, with D maybe TRBD1 (5 bases). There are 13 residues in the CDR3. Trimming shortened V by 8 bases and J by 7 bases, and 15 bases separated the two germline ends. Germline CDR1 reads LGHDT; CDR2 reads YNNKEL (reference sequence).

The gene calls are TRBV7-2 and TRBJ1-5; TRBD1 agrees at 7 bases. The CDR3 spans 13 residues. CDR1 and CDR2 (germline): SGHTA, FQGNSA. V lost 0 bases and J lost 7; bases outside the gene matches: 0. For the CDR3, the DNA is TGTGCCAGCAGCTTAGCAGGGGGCCAGCCCCAGCATTTT. This gives the protein CASSLAGGQPQHF.

The V and J genes are TRBV28 and TRBJ2-5; 9 bases map to TRBD2. The CDR3 covers 16 residues. V trimming: 2 bases; J trimming: 3 bases; junction bases outside the gene matches: 7. Germline CDR1 reads MDHEN; CDR2 reads SYDVKM. CDR3 sequence reads: CASSLMRGGSEETQYF. The CDR3 DNA is TGTGCCAGCAGTTTAATGCGGGGGGGATCGGAAGAGACCCAGTACTTC.

The V call is TRBV19, the J call TRBJ2-3; D possibly corresponds to TRBD2 (6 bases). Germline V CDR1 and CDR2: LNHDA, SQIVND (reference sequence). Trimming left V 5 bases short and J 8 bases short, with 20 bases between. This CDR3 spans 15 amino acids. The chain's CDR3 is CASSPGALRHGTQYF. The CDR3 coding sequence is TGTGCCAGTAGTCCGGGAGCCCTGCGCCATGGTACGCAGTATTTT.

The V and J genes are TRBV3-1 (or the pseudogene TRBV3-2) and TRBJ1-6; D not certain. The germline V gene encodes CDR1 LGHDT and CDR2 YNNKEL (reference sequence). The CDR3 runs to 14 residues. Trimming left V 2 bases short and J 7 bases short, with 9 bases between. CDR3 DNA sequence: TGTGCCAGCAGCCAACGGGTAAGCAATTCACCCCTCCACTTT. This sequence encodes CASSQRVSNSPLHF.

The genes are TRBV10-3 and TRBJ2-3, with 9 bases aligning to TRBD2. The V and J ends lost 10 bases and 2 bases, in that order; junction bases with no gene match: 10. The CDR3 runs to 15 residues. Germline lookup yields CDR1 ENHRY and CDR2 SYGVKD. In nucleotides, the CDR3 is TGTGCCACCCGGGGGGGCGGGAGGGCCACAGATACGCAGTATTTT. Translation: CATRGGGRATDTQYF.

The V call is TRBV5-1, the J call TRBJ2-1; maybe TRBD2 (5 bases). V was trimmed by 1 base and J by 1 base, leaving 12 bases between them. Per germline, CDR1 SGHRS and CDR2 YFSETQ. This CDR3 comprises 16 residues. The CDR3 coding sequence is TGCGCCAGCAGCTTGTCGGGGTCCCGGTCCTACAATGAGCAGTTCTTC. Translated: CASSLSGSRSYNEQFF.

The CDR3 here is CASSLKYQETQYF. In DNA, the CDR3 is TGTGCCAGCAGCCTAAAATACCAAGAGACCCAGTACTTC. The chain recombines TRBV5-8 with TRBJ2-5; D remains unclear. Trimming pared 4 bases from V and 0 bases from J, leaving 7 bases between. CDR1 is SGHTS and CDR2 is YDEGEE in the germline V gene. CDR3 length: 13 amino acids.